The present T cell receptor beta chain was sequenced within a study of blood T cell repertoires in COVID-19. This table comes from immunoSEQ multiplex PCR, and its TCRdb copy is limited to in-frame clones, with some not included. The data contain some 100,000 clones, about 91% of them seen just once; the ten biggest clones take up about 1.8%. The CDR3 sequence is 16 residues long. Trimming took 4 bases from V and 2 from J; bases not matched to a gene: 7. The germline gives CDR1 MNHEY, CDR2 SVGAGI. The chain is built from TRBV6-5 and TRBJ2-7; 11 nucleotides align to TRBD2. The receptor's source is a human donor with active COVID-19. The donor label of this sample is uncertain. The sample was peripheral blood. CDR3 nucleotide sequence: TGTGCCAGCAGTTCGCCGGTTAGCGGGGGGGCCTACGAGCAGTACTTC. This codes for CASSSPVSGGAYEQYF.